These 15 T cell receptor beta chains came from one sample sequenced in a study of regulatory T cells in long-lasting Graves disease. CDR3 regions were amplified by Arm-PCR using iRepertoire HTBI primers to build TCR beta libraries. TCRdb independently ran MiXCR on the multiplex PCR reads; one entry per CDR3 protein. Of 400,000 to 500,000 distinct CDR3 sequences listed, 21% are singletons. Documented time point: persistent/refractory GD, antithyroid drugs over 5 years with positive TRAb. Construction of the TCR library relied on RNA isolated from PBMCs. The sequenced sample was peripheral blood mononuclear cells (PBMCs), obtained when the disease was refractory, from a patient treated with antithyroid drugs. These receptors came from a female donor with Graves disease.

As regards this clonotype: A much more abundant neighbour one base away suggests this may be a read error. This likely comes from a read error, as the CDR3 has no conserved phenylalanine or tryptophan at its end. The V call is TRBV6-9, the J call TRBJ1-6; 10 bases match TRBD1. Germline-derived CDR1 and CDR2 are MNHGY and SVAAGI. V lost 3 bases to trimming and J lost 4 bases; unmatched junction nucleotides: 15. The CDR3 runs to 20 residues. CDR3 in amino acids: CASSYLTETGGADYNSPLHL. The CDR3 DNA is TGTGCCAGCAGTTACCTCACCGAGACAGGGGGCGCGGATTATAATTCACCCCTCCACCTT.

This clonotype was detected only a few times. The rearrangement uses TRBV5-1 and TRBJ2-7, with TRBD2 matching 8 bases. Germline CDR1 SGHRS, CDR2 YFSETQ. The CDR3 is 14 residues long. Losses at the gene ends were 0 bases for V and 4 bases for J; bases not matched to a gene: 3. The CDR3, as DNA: TGCGCCAGCAGCTTGGGCGGGAGGCAATACGAGCAGTACTTC. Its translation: CASSLGGRQYEQYF.

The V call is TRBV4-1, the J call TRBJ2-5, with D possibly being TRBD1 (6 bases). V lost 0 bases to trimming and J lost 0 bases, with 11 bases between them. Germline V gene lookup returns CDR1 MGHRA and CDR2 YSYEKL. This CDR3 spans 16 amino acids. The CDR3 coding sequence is TGCGCCAGCAGCCAAGAAGGCACAGGGTACCAAGAGACCCAGTACTTC. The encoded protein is CASSQEGTGYQETQYF.

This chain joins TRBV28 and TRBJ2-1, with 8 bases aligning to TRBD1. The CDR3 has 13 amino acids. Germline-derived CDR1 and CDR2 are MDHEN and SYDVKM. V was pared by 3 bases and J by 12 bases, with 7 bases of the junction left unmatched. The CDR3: CASSFQGASVQFF. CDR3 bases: TGTGCCAGCAGTTTTCAGGGGGCGAGTGTGCAGTTCTTC. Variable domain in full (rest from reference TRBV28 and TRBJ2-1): DVKVTQSSRYLVKRTGEKVFLECVQDMDHENMFWYRQDPGLGLRLIYFSYDVKMKEKGDIPEGYSVSREKKERFSLILESASTNQTSMYLCASSFQGASVQFFGPGTRLTVL.

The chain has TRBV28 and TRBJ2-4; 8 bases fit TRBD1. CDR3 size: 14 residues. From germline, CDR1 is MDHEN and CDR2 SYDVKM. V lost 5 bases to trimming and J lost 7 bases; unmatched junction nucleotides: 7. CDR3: CASSTRTGRNIQYF. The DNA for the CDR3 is TGTGCCAGCAGTACTCGGACAGGGAGGAACATTCAGTACTTC.

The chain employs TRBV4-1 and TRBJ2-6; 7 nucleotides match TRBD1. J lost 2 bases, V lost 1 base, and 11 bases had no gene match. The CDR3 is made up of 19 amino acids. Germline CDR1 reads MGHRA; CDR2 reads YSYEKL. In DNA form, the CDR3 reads TGCGCCAGCAGCCAAGGTTTTCAAGGGGGCCCAGCTGGGGCCAACGTCCTGACTTTC. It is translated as CASSQGFQGGPAGANVLTF.

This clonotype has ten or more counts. The CDR3 region is CARRTGNTEAFF. The CDR3 DNA sequence: TGTGCCAGGAGGACAGGGAACACTGAAGCTTTCTTT. J is TRBJ1-1 and V is TRBV2, with 7 positions matching TRBD1. Germline trimming cut 9 bases from V and 1 base from J; bases unmatched to any gene: 2. The CDR3 spans 12 residues. Germline V lookup: CDR1 SNHLY, CDR2 FYNNEI. The full variable domain, with the rest looked up from reference TRBV2 and TRBJ1-1, is EPEVTQTPSHQVTQMGQEVILRCVPISNHLYFYWYRQILGQKVEFLVSFYNNEISEKSEIFDDQFSVERPDGSNFTLKIRSTKLEDSAMYFCARRTGNTEAFFGQGTRLTVV.

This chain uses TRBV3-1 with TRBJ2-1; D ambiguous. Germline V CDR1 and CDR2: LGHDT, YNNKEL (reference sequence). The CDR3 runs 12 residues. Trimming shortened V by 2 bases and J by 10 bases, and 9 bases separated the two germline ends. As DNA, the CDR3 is TGTGCCAGCAGCCAAAACGGCTACGAGCAGTTCTTC. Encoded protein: CASSQNGYEQFF.

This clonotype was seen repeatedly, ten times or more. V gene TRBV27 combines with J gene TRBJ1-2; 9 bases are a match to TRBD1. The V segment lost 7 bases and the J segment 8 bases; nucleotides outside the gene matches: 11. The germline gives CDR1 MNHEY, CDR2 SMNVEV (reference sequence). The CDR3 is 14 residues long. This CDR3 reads CASTPLSGQGGYTF. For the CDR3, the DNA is TGTGCCAGCACTCCGCTTTCGGGACAGGGAGGCTACACCTTC.

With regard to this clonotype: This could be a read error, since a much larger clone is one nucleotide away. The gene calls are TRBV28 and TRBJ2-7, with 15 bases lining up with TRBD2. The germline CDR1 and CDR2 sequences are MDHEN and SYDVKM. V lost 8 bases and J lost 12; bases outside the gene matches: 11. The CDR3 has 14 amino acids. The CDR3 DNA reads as TGTGCCAGCCGCCCCCCTGGACTAGCGGGAGGGAGGTACTTC. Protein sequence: CASRPPGLAGGRYF.

Here the CDR3 DNA reads TGTGCCAGTAGTATAGTTCCCTCGCGGAGCTCCTACAATGAGCAGTTCTTC. Amino acids: CASSIVPSRSSYNEQFF. This chain connects TRBV19 to TRBJ2-1; D gene unclear. The CDR3 sequence is 17 residues long. Trimming removed 1 base at V and 0 bases at J, with 13 bases between. Germline CDR1 reads LNHDA; CDR2 reads SQIVND (reference sequence).

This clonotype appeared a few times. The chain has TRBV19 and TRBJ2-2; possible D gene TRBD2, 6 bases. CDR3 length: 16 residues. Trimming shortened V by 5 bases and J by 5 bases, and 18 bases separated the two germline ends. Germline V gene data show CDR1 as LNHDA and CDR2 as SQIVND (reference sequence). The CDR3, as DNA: TGTGCCAGTAGTGCTCAGCCGGAGGGAGGAACCGGGGAGCTGTTTTTT. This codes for CASSAQPEGGTGELFF.

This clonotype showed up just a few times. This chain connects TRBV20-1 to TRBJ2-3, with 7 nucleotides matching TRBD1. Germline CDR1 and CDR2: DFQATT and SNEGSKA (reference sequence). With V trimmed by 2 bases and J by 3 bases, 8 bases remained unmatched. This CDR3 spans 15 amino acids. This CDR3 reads CSARLVRGRTDTQYF. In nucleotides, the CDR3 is TGCAGTGCTAGATTGGTGAGGGGGCGAACAGATACGCAGTATTTT.

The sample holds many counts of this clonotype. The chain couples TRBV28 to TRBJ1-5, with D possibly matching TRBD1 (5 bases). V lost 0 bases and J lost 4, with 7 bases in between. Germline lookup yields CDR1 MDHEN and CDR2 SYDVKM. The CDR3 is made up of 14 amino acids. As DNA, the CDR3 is TGTGCCAGCAGTTTATGGGCAGGGAATCAGCCCCAGCATTTT. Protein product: CASSLWAGNQPQHF. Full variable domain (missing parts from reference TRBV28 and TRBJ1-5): DVKVTQSSRYLVKRTGEKVFLECVQDMDHENMFWYRQDPGLGLRLIYFSYDVKMKEKGDIPEGYSVSREKKERFSLILESASTNQTSMYLCASSLWAGNQPQHFGDGTRLSIL.

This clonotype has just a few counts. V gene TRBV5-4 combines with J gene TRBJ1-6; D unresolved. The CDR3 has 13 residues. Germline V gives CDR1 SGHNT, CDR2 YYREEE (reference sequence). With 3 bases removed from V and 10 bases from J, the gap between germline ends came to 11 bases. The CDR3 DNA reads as TGTGCCAGCAGCTCCGCCGGGCCCTCACCCCTCCACTTT. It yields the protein CASSSAGPSPLHF.